The source of this T cell receptor beta chain is a study of early T cells in non-severe SARS-CoV-2 infection. Each CDR3 protein is one row after TCRdb ran MiXCR on the 5' RACE reads. The repertoire holds tens of thousands of distinct CDR3 sequences, with approximately 5.7% as singletons. The CDR3 totals 15 residues. CDR1 MNHNY and CDR2 SVGAGI come from the germline V gene (reference sequence). V was shortened by 6 bases and J by 1 base, with 15 bases between the two germline ends. Material: whole blood, obtained at baseline. V and J are TRBV6-6 and TRBJ1-1, with a possible D match to TRBD1 (5 bases). The TCR originated in an adult who was a healthcare worker with PCR-confirmed SARS-CoV-2 infection or an uninfected control (not recorded which). CDR3 in amino acids: CASSPGRNSNTEAFF. The DNA for the CDR3 is TGTGCCAGCAGCCCGGGACGGAACTCGAACACTGAAGCTTTCTTT.